These T cell receptor beta chains were read from a single sample in a study of identical twins. Each CDR3 protein is one row after TCRdb ran MiXCR on the 5' RACE reads. The table includes roughly 470,000 distinct CDR3 sequences, 13% to 15% detected once. These data are also associated with another study on yellow fever vaccine responses in identical twins.

Sequenced material: CD4+ T cells sorted from blood. The receptors stem from a woman between 18 and 30 years old in good health. Both conserved end residues are part of each CDR3. Each record gives: J gene, clone size, D gene, V gene, CDR3 DNA, CDR3 protein. A D gene is named only where the DNA matches it firmly. Rows give clone size only sometimes, using once, few, many, or a class for an expanded clone.

J gene: TRBJ2-4
clone size: NA
D gene: NA
V gene: TRBV12-3/TRBV12-4
CDR3 DNA: TGTGCCAGCAGTTCTCCCCCCTTCGGGACACCGGGTCCCGGGGGGAACATTCAGTACTTC
CDR3 protein: CASSSPPFGTPGPGGNIQYF

J gene: TRBJ2-3
clone size: few
D gene: TRBD1
V gene: TRBV4-1
CDR3 DNA: TGCGCCAGCAGCCTTACGGGACAGGGATCTAGCACAGATACGCAGTATTTT
CDR3 protein: CASSLTGQGSSTDTQYF

J gene: TRBJ2-1
clone size: once
D gene: TRBD2
V gene: TRBV2
CDR3 DNA: TGTGCCAGCACTCCCGAGGGGGGACTAGCGGGGATAGAGCAGTTCTTC
CDR3 protein: CASTPEGGLAGIEQFF

J gene: TRBJ1-1
clone size: few
D gene: TRBD1
V gene: TRBV7-2
CDR3 DNA: TGTGCCAGCAGCTTCACAGGGGAGGTCACTGAAGCTTTCTTT
CDR3 protein: CASSFTGEVTEAFF

J gene: TRBJ2-1
clone size: few
D gene: TRBD2
V gene: TRBV12-3/TRBV12-4
CDR3 DNA: TGTGCCAGCAGTTCCCCTAGCGGGGGGGGGTTCTCCTACAATGAGCAGTTCTTC
CDR3 protein: CASSSPSGGGFSYNEQFF

J gene: TRBJ2-2
clone size: NA
D gene: TRBD1
V gene: TRBV7-2
CDR3 DNA: TGTGCCAGCAGCTCCAACAGGGGGCGGGCCGGGGAGCTGTTTTTT
CDR3 protein: CASSSNRGRAGELFF

J gene: TRBJ2-1
clone size: many
D gene: TRBD1
V gene: TRBV7-8
CDR3 DNA: TGTGCCAGCAGCCCCGGGACAGCCTCCTACAATGAGCAGTTCTTC
CDR3 protein: CASSPGTASYNEQFF

J gene: TRBJ2-3
clone size: NA
D gene: NA
V gene: TRBV5-1
CDR3 DNA: TGCGCCAGCAGCTTGGAGGTTTCTCTCGATACGCAGTATTTT
CDR3 protein: CASSLEVSLDTQYF

J gene: TRBJ2-3
clone size: NA
D gene: NA
V gene: TRBV7-9
CDR3 DNA: TGTGCCAGCAGCTTATCGGGCGGCGGCTCCACAGATACGCAGTATTTT
CDR3 protein: CASSLSGGGSTDTQYF

J gene: TRBJ2-5
clone size: NA
D gene: TRBD1
V gene: TRBV11-2
CDR3 DNA: TGTGCCAGCAGAACCTTAAAGGACAGGGTTGAAGATGGTCAACAAGAGACCCAGTACTTC
CDR3 protein: CASRTLKDRVEDGQQETQYF

J gene: TRBJ2-1
clone size: NA
D gene: TRBD1
V gene: TRBV5-5
CDR3 DNA: TGTGCCAGCAGCCAAATCGGGACAGGGTCCTACAATGAGCAGTTCTTC
CDR3 protein: CASSQIGTGSYNEQFF

J gene: TRBJ1-2
clone size: once
D gene: TRBD1
V gene: TRBV7-9
CDR3 DNA: TGTGCCAGCAGCTCCCCGGGACAGGGACATGGCTACACCTTC
CDR3 protein: CASSSPGQGHGYTF

J gene: TRBJ1-1
clone size: few
D gene: NA
V gene: TRBV30
CDR3 DNA: TGTGCCTGGGAGGTGGGGGCCGGCACTGAAGCTTTCTTT
CDR3 protein: CAWEVGAGTEAFF

J gene: TRBJ2-3
clone size: NA
D gene: TRBD2
V gene: TRBV28
CDR3 DNA: TGTGCCAGCAGTCCGGCGTACGGGAATTTAGCGGGGGGCACAGATACGCAGTATTTT
CDR3 protein: CASSPAYGNLAGGTDTQYF

J gene: TRBJ1-5
clone size: NA
D gene: NA
V gene: TRBV7-2
CDR3 DNA: TGTGCCAGCAGCTTCGGGGACGTGGGTCAGCCCCAGCATTTT
CDR3 protein: CASSFGDVGQPQHF

J gene: TRBJ2-7
clone size: few
D gene: TRBD1
V gene: TRBV6-5
CDR3 DNA: TGTGCCAGCATTAATTACAGGGGGCCGAGCTCCTACGAGCAGTACTTC
CDR3 protein: CASINYRGPSSYEQYF

J gene: TRBJ2-3
clone size: NA
D gene: TRBD2
V gene: TRBV20-1
CDR3 DNA: TGCAGTGCTGACGCCGGGGCGAGCGGGAGGAGCTATACGCAGTATTTT
CDR3 protein: CSADAGASGRSYTQYF

J gene: TRBJ2-5
clone size: few
D gene: NA
V gene: TRBV27
CDR3 DNA: TGTGCCAGCAGTTTAATCCCCCAAGGGGGATCCCAAGAGACCCAGTACTTC
CDR3 protein: CASSLIPQGGSQETQYF

J gene: TRBJ2-7
clone size: many
D gene: NA
V gene: TRBV29-1
CDR3 DNA: TGCAGCGTTGTAGGGCCCCCGCCGCCCTACGAGCAGTACTTC
CDR3 protein: CSVVGPPPPYEQYF

J gene: TRBJ1-1
clone size: NA
D gene: NA
V gene: TRBV5-1
CDR3 DNA: TGCGCCAGCAGCAGGGGCCAGTTAGGGAGTACTGAAGCTTTCTTT
CDR3 protein: CASSRGQLGSTEAFF

J gene: TRBJ2-1
clone size: few
D gene: TRBD2
V gene: TRBV6-1
CDR3 DNA: TGTGCCAGCAGTAAACCACTAGCGGGAGTTAATGAGCAGTTCTTC
CDR3 protein: CASSKPLAGVNEQFF

J gene: TRBJ1-2
clone size: NA
D gene: TRBD1
V gene: TRBV6-1
CDR3 DNA: TGTGCCAGCAGAGAAAGGAGACAGGGCGGGGGCTACACCTTC
CDR3 protein: CASRERRQGGGYTF

J gene: TRBJ1-1
clone size: few
D gene: TRBD1
V gene: TRBV28
CDR3 DNA: TGTGCCAGCACCCTACCGGGACAGAGCTTTGAAGCTTTCTTT
CDR3 protein: CASTLPGQSFEAFF

J gene: TRBJ2-1
clone size: NA
D gene: TRBD1
V gene: TRBV5-5
CDR3 DNA: TGTGCCAGCAGCTCACCTACAGGGGAGTCCTACAATGAGCAGTTCTTC
CDR3 protein: CASSSPTGESYNEQFF

J gene: TRBJ2-7
clone size: NA
D gene: NA
V gene: TRBV12-3/TRBV12-4
CDR3 DNA: TGTGCCAGCAGTTTATCGCCAGGCCCCTACGAGCAGTACTTC
CDR3 protein: CASSLSPGPYEQYF

J gene: TRBJ2-3
clone size: many
D gene: TRBD1
V gene: TRBV7-8
CDR3 DNA: TGTGCCAGCAGCTTAGCAGGGGACAGACTAAGGGATACGCAGTATTTT
CDR3 protein: CASSLAGDRLRDTQYF

J gene: TRBJ2-1
clone size: many
D gene: NA
V gene: TRBV29-1
CDR3 DNA: TGCAGCGTCGACCAGGGGGGTGTGCGGGATGAGCAGTTCTTC
CDR3 protein: CSVDQGGVRDEQFF

J gene: TRBJ2-7
clone size: NA
D gene: NA
V gene: TRBV20-1
CDR3 DNA: TGCAGTGCCCCGGCCCGCTACGAGCAGTACTTC
CDR3 protein: CSAPARYEQYF

J gene: TRBJ1-1
clone size: few
D gene: NA
V gene: TRBV7-9
CDR3 DNA: TGTGCCAGCAGCTTAGGACAGCCGGCAGCTGAAGCTTTCTTT
CDR3 protein: CASSLGQPAAEAFF

J gene: TRBJ1-2
clone size: NA
D gene: TRBD1
V gene: TRBV10-3
CDR3 DNA: TGTGCCATCAGTACCGACAGGGCCTATGGCTACACCTTC
CDR3 protein: CAISTDRAYGYTF

J gene: TRBJ1-6
clone size: NA
D gene: NA
V gene: TRBV19
CDR3 DNA: TGTGCCAGTAGTATGACGGACGCCGGGTTCCACTTT
CDR3 protein: CASSMTDAGFHF